This T cell receptor beta chain is drawn from a study of T-cell memory formation after mild COVID-19. TCRdb processed the 5' RACE reads anew with MiXCR; each CDR3 protein has one entry. Found here are 350,000 to 500,000 distinct CDR3 sequences, roughly 17% of them singletons; the top ten hold 20% to 25%. Looked up from germline, CDR1 is SGHRS and CDR2 is YFSETQ. CDR3 size: 15 residues. Between the trimmed V and J ends, which lost 0 bases and 4 bases, there was a span of 11 bases. Sequencing was carried out using PBMCs or a T cell subset sorted from them (not recorded which). The V call is TRBV5-1, the J call TRBJ1-3; D gene ambiguous. The receptor's source is a man aged 18 to 30 who had mild COVID-19 (a few samples of this study predate the infection). Cell type and time point are not known. CDR3 DNA sequence: TGCGCCAGCAGCTTGGTTCCCGAACGGGGAAACACCATATATTTT. It codes for CASSLVPERGNTIYF. The complete variable domain, with remaining parts taken from reference TRBV5-1 and TRBJ1-3, reads KAGVTQTPRYLIKTRGQQVTLSCSPISGHRSVSWYQQTPGQGLQFLFEYFSETQRNKGNFPGRFSGRQFSNSRSEMNVSTLELGDSALYLCASSLVPERGNTIYFGEGSWLTVV.